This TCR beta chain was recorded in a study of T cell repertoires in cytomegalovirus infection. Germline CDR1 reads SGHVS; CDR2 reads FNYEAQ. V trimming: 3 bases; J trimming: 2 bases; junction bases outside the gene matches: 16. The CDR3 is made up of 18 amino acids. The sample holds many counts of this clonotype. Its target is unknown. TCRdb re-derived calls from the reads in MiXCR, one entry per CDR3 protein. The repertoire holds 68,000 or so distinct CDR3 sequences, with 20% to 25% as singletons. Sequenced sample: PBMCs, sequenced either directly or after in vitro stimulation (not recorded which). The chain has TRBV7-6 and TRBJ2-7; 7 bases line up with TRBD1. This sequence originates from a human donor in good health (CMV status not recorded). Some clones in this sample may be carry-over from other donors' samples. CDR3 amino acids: CASSLESRDSSQTYEQYF. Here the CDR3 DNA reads TGTGCCAGCAGCTTGGAGTCCCGGGACAGTTCCCAGACCTACGAGCAGTACTTC. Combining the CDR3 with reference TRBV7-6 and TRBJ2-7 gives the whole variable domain GAGVSQSPRYKVTKRGQDVALRCDPISGHVSLYWYRQALGQGPEFLTYFNYEAQQDKSGLPNDRFSAERPEGSISTLTIQRTEQRDSAMYRCASSLESRDSSQTYEQYFGPGTRLTVT.